These 22 T cell receptor beta chains were sequenced from one sample in a study of T cell responses to AZD1222 COVID-19 vaccine. Only in-frame clones appear in the TCRdb table, and some are missing; sequencing was by immunoSEQ multiplex PCR. The table includes 95,000 to 150,000 clones, roughly 90% detected once. Sequenced here: peripheral blood, sampled on day 0 of AZD1222 vaccination. These receptors originate from an adult in good health.

This clone appeared once. The V gene is TRBV7-8, the J gene TRBJ1-2; 8 nucleotides match TRBD1. The CDR3 is 18 residues long. Germline V gives CDR1 SGHVS, CDR2 FQNEAQ. The V gene end was trimmed by 0 bases and the J gene end by 1 base; junction bases not matched to a gene: 10. CDR3 nucleotides: TGTGCCAGCAGCTTAGCAGTAGTGACAGGGGCGGTTAACTATGGCTACACCTTC. Protein sequence: CASSLAVVTGAVNYGYTF.

V usage is TRBV7-9 and J usage is TRBJ1-3; TRBD1 is a possible D gene (5 bases). This CDR3 is 16 amino acids long. Germline assignment: CDR1 SEHNR and CDR2 FQNEAQ (reference sequence). The V end was cut by 4 bases, the J end by 0 bases, with 13 bases between. The CDR3 loop is CASSWDPRSSGNTIYF. The CDR3 DNA follows: TGTGCCAGCAGCTGGGACCCCCGCTCCTCTGGAAACACCATATATTTT. Drawing the rest from reference TRBV7-9 and TRBJ1-3, the complete variable domain is DTGVSQNPRHKITKRGQNVTFRCDPISEHNRLYWYRQTLGQGPEFLTYFQNEAQLEKSRLLSDRFSAERPKGSFSTLEIQRTEQGDSAMYLCASSWDPRSSGNTIYFGEGSWLTVV.

The genes are TRBV15 and TRBJ1-1; tentatively, D is TRBD1 (5 bases). The CDR3 has 15 amino acids. Germline-derived CDR1 and CDR2 are LNHNV and YYDKDF (reference sequence). V lost 3 bases, J lost 1 base, and 12 bases lay in between. The CDR3 is CATSRPAGGNTEAFF. CDR3 nucleotide sequence: TGTGCCACCAGCAGGCCCGCTGGGGGGAACACTGAAGCTTTCTTT.

This chain connects TRBV10-3 to TRBJ2-2, with D perhaps matching TRBD2 (5 bases). CDR1 and CDR2 from the germline V gene are ENHRY and SYGVKD. This CDR3 is built from 16 residues. Trimming left V 3 bases short and J 6 bases short, with 17 bases between. In DNA, the CDR3 is TGTGCCATCAGTGAACGGACCCACGGAGGACCCGGGGAGCTGTTTTTT. It specifies CAISERTHGGPGELFF.

V is TRBV4-3 and J is TRBJ1-2; a possible D gene is TRBD1 (5 bases). The germline CDR1 and CDR2 sequences are LGHNA and YSLEER. V shed 1 base and J shed 4 bases, with 19 bases lying between them. The CDR3 has 17 amino acids. The CDR3 protein is CASSQARDLEQIYGYTF. Here the CDR3 DNA reads TGCGCCAGCAGCCAAGCCCGGGACCTGGAACAGATCTATGGCTACACCTTC.

The CDR3 loop is CASSSGQGYGYTF. DNA of the CDR3: TGCGCCAGCAGCTCGGGACAGGGCTATGGCTACACCTTC. The V and J genes are TRBV5-1 and TRBJ1-2, with 9 bases aligning to TRBD1. From germline, CDR1 is SGHRS and CDR2 YFSETQ. The V segment lost 3 bases and the J segment 4 bases; nucleotides outside the gene matches: 1. This CDR3 has 13 residues.

As concerns this clone: The CDR3 end shows no conserved phenylalanine or tryptophan, and so a read error is likely. The chain is built from TRBV18 and TRBJ1-1, with D tentatively TRBD1 (6 bases). The CDR3 length is 14 residues. Germline loops: CDR1 KGHSH, CDR2 LQKENI. The V end was cut by 3 bases, the J end by 0 bases, with 8 bases between. The CDR3: CASSPSGVNTEAFL. CDR3 nucleotides: TGTGCCAGCTCACCCTCAGGGGTGAACACTGAAGCTTTCCTT.

V gene TRBV6-2 or TRBV6-3 combines with J gene TRBJ1-5; TRBD1 is a possible D gene (6 bases). The CDR3 spans 14 residues. From germline, CDR1 is MNHEY and CDR2 SVGEGT. V gave up 5 bases and J gave up 6 bases, with 14 bases separating them. The CDR3 DNA is TGTGCCAGCAGTCGACAGGTAGAGGGTCAGCCCCAGCATTTT. Its translation is CASSRQVEGQPQHF.

V and J are TRBV9 and TRBJ1-1; 11 bases fit TRBD1. The germline V gene has CDR1 SGDLS and CDR2 YYNGEE. Trimming cost V 2 bases and J 4 bases; bases outside gene matches: 7. The CDR3 runs to 16 residues. CDR3 DNA sequence: TGTGCCAGCAGCGTTGACCGGGACAGGGGGTCCACTGAAGCTTTCTTT. Its translation: CASSVDRDRGSTEAFF.

The V call is TRBV2, the J call TRBJ2-3; D not resolved. Germline V gives CDR1 SNHLY, CDR2 FYNNEI. Trimming left V 2 bases short and J 2 bases short, with 5 bases between. The CDR3 runs 13 residues. In nucleotides, the CDR3 is TGTGCCAGCAGTGAATTTCCCACAGATACGCAGTATTTT. Its translation is CASSEFPTDTQYF.

V is TRBV7-7 and J is TRBJ2-1; 7 positions agree with TRBD2. V lost 1 base and J lost 0; bases outside the gene matches: 3. Germline values: CDR1 SSHAT, CDR2 FNYEAQ (reference sequence). The length of the CDR3 is 16 residues. The CDR3 DNA sequence: TGTGCCAGCAGCTTAGAAGCGGGGAGCTCCTACAATGAGCAGTTCTTC. Protein: CASSLEAGSSYNEQFF.

In nucleotides, the CDR3 is TGTGCCAGCTCACCCCGGACAGGCGACTCCTACGAGCAGTACTTC. Protein: CASSPRTGDSYEQYF. This sequence joins TRBV18 and TRBJ2-7; TRBD1 aligns across 7 bases. V was pared by 3 bases and J by 0 bases, with 5 bases of the junction left unmatched. The CDR3 consists of 15 residues. The germline CDR1 and CDR2 sequences are KGHSH and LQKENI.

This rearrangement joins TRBV6-6 to TRBJ1-6; no clear D. Trimming left V 2 bases short and J 6 bases short, with 11 bases between. From germline, CDR1 is MNHNY and CDR2 SVGAGI (reference sequence). The CDR3 totals 15 residues. The CDR3 nucleotides are TGTGCCAGCAGTTACCTACTACCCGGTAATTCACCCCTCCACTTT. Translating gives CASSYLLPGNSPLHF.

The chain combines TRBV6-2 or TRBV6-3 with TRBJ2-5, with 9 bases matching TRBD2. Trimming removed 2 bases from V and 5 bases from J; junction bases left unmatched: 9. The CDR3 totals 16 residues. Germline V lookup: CDR1 MNHEY, CDR2 SVGEGT. For the CDR3, the DNA is TGTGCCAGCAGTTACCGGGCGGGGGGGCGATTGGAGACCCAGTACTTC. This sequence encodes CASSYRAGGRLETQYF.

The CDR3 reads CASSLISAALNTGELFF. In nucleotides, the CDR3 is TGTGCCAGCAGCTTAATTTCAGCGGCCTTGAACACCGGGGAGCTGTTTTTT. The chain combines TRBV7-2 with TRBJ2-2; TRBD2 is a possible D gene (5 bases). Trimming cost V 2 bases and J 1 base, with 14 bases left between them. Looked up from germline, CDR1 is SGHTA and CDR2 is FQGNSA. The CDR3 covers 17 residues.

The V and J genes are TRBV29-1 and TRBJ1-2, with D possibly being TRBD1 (5 bases). CDR1 SQVTM and CDR2 ANQGSEA come from the germline V gene. The CDR3 is 13 amino acids. V was shortened by 6 bases and J by 5 bases, with 16 bases between the two germline ends. The CDR3 here is CSVRWGRLYGYTF. The CDR3 DNA reads TGCAGCGTCAGGTGGGGCAGGTTATATGGCTACACCTTC. Supplemented by reference TRBV29-1 and TRBJ1-2, the full variable domain reads SAVISQKPSRDICQRGTSLTIQCQVDSQVTMMFWYRQQPGQSLTLIATANQGSEATYESGFVIDKFPISRPNLTFSTLTVSNMSPEDSSIYLCSVRWGRLYGYTFGSGTRLTVV.

The J gene is TRBJ2-5, the V gene TRBV27; TRBD2 agrees at 10 bases. Trimming removed 3 bases from V and 2 bases from J; junction bases left unmatched: 3. The length of the CDR3 is 15 residues. Germline V CDR1 and CDR2: MNHEY, SMNVEV (reference sequence). CDR3 sequence reads: CASSFSGGPQETQYF. CDR3 coding DNA: TGTGCCAGCAGTTTTAGCGGGGGGCCACAAGAGACCCAGTACTTC.

The chain has TRBV18 and TRBJ2-7; 10 nucleotides agree with TRBD1. Germline V lookup: CDR1 KGHSH, CDR2 LQKENI. This CDR3 spans 15 amino acids. J gave up 3 bases and V 5 bases, and 7 bases lay outside the gene matches. The CDR3, as DNA: TGTGCCAGCTCAGCAGGACAGGGGGGCGGCTACGAGCAGTACTTC. It specifies CASSAGQGGGYEQYF.

The chain carries TRBV5-4 and TRBJ1-2; 7 bases are shared with TRBD1. Germline CDR1 reads SGHNT; CDR2 reads YYREEE (reference sequence). J gave up 8 bases and V 5 bases, and 12 bases lay outside the gene matches. This CDR3 is 14 amino acids long. The CDR3 here is CASSDTGARGGYTF. The CDR3 DNA follows: TGTGCCAGCAGTGACACAGGGGCCCGGGGGGGCTACACCTTC.

This clone appeared a few times. This chain connects TRBV4-1 to TRBJ2-7; 14 positions match TRBD2. Germline V gives CDR1 MGHRA, CDR2 YSYEKL. V shed 2 bases, J shed 2 bases, and the junction held 8 bases outside the gene matches. CDR3 length: 18 amino acids. This CDR3 reads CASSQPRGLAGGAYEQYF. In DNA, the CDR3 is TGCGCCAGCAGCCAACCCCGTGGACTAGCGGGGGGAGCCTACGAGCAGTACTTC.

The chain is built from TRBV5-4 and TRBJ2-3; the match to TRBD2 covers 13 bases. In germline, CDR1 is SGHNT, CDR2 YYREEE (reference sequence). Trimming removed 0 bases from V and 1 base from J; junction bases left unmatched: 5. The CDR3 sequence is 18 residues long. The CDR3 DNA reads as TGTGCCAGCAGCTTGGGACTAGCGGGGGGAAGAGGCACAGATACGCAGTATTTT. As protein: CASSLGLAGGRGTDTQYF.

This sequence joins TRBV12-2 and TRBJ1-5. TRBV12-2 is recorded as a pseudogene. This CDR3 spans 14 amino acids. CDR3 loop: CASPGSSAGQPQHF. CDR3 bases: TGTGCAAGTCCTGGGTCCTCTGCCGGTCAGCCCCAGCATTTT.